One and the same sample provided the 14 T cell receptor beta chains below, sequenced in a study of T cell responses to AZD1222 COVID-19 vaccine. Method: immunoSEQ multiplex PCR; TCRdb's copy keeps in-frame clones and lacks some. Of about 54,000 clones listed, around 92% are singletons. The sample consisted of peripheral blood, taken 28 days after the second AZD1222 dose. Every receptor here comes from an adult who received the AZD1222 COVID-19 vaccine.

The V and J genes are TRBV7-9 and TRBJ1-2, with TRBD1 matching over 11 bases. The V gene end was trimmed by 1 base and the J gene end by 6 bases; junction bases not matched to a gene: 4. This CDR3 comprises 15 residues. CDR1 is SEHNR, CDR2 FQNEAQ, per germline (reference sequence). CDR3 sequence reads: CASSLGGQGAHGYTF. DNA for the CDR3: TGTGCCAGCAGCTTAGGCGGACAGGGGGCACATGGCTACACCTTC.

The chain links TRBV5-5 to TRBJ2-7; D ambiguous. V gave up 0 bases and J gave up 0 bases, with 4 bases separating them. Germline V lookup: CDR1 SGHKS, CDR2 YYEKEE (reference sequence). The CDR3 loop spans 13 amino acids. The DNA for the CDR3 is TGTGCCAGCAGCTTGGTCGACTCCTACGAGCAGTACTTC. It encodes CASSLVDSYEQYF.

The chain links TRBV6-5 to TRBJ1-1; TRBD1 might be the D (6 bases). Germline CDR1 and CDR2: MNHEY and SVGAGI. Trimming took off 6 bases at V and 0 bases at J, with 14 bases between the two ends. The length of the CDR3 is 15 residues. The DNA of the CDR3 is TGTGCCAGCAGAAACCACAGGGTTATGAACACTGAAGCTTTCTTT. Protein product: CASRNHRVMNTEAFF.

J is TRBJ2-1 and V is TRBV7-6; 14 bases are a match to TRBD2. Germline CDR1 and CDR2: SGHVS and FNYEAQ. The CDR3 consists of 19 residues. V lost 5 bases, J lost 3 bases, and 12 bases stayed unmatched. Written as DNA, the CDR3 is TGTGCCAGCAGCCCCCGGCGACTAGCGGGAGGGCCCGTCTACAATGAGCAGTTCTTC. As protein: CASSPRRLAGGPVYNEQFF.

This chain links TRBV15 with TRBJ2-1, with 12 bases matching TRBD2. Germline V CDR1 and CDR2: LNHNV, YYDKDF (reference sequence). This CDR3 has 17 residues. Unmatched junction bases numbered 4, after V lost 0 bases and J lost 4 bases. Here the CDR3 DNA reads TGTGCCACCAGCAGAGACCGGACTAGCGGGAAATACAATGAGCAGTTCTTC. Residues: CATSRDRTSGKYNEQFF.

The chain recombines TRBV15 with TRBJ2-1; D assignment may be TRBD1 or TRBD2 (7 bases each). V was shortened by 4 bases and J by 4 bases, with 20 bases between the two germline ends. CDR1 and CDR2 (germline): LNHNV, YYDKDF (reference sequence). The CDR3 has 17 residues. The DNA for the CDR3 is TGTGCCACCAGCAACAGGGGAATAGCGGGTTTGTACAATGAGCAGTTCTTC. Translated, it gives CATSNRGIAGLYNEQFF.

The gene calls are TRBV4-1 and TRBJ1-2, with D possibly matching TRBD1 (5 bases). From germline, CDR1 is MGHRA and CDR2 YSYEKL. Trimming left V 4 bases short and J 3 bases short, with 12 bases between. The CDR3 runs to 14 residues. This chain's CDR3 is CASSPSRRDYGYTF. The CDR3 region has the DNA TGCGCCAGCAGCCCCTCCCGCAGGGACTATGGCTACACCTTC.

In its sample, this clone was seen a few times. The V gene is TRBV6-1, the J gene TRBJ1-4; D remains unclear. The germline CDR1 and CDR2 sequences are MNHNS and SASEGT. V was trimmed by 2 bases and J by 7 bases, leaving 14 bases between them. There are 15 residues in the CDR3. CDR3 in amino acids: CASSESAGSTEKLFF. The CDR3 region has the DNA TGTGCCAGCAGTGAATCGGCAGGTTCGACTGAAAAACTGTTTTTT.

The chain combines TRBV19 with TRBJ2-3, with 7 bases aligning to TRBD2. This CDR3 is 16 amino acids long. V shed 6 bases, J shed 0 bases, and the junction held 9 bases outside the gene matches. Germline values: CDR1 LNHDA, CDR2 SQIVND (reference sequence). The CDR3 nucleotides read TGTGCCAGTAGACCACCGGGACTATCCAGCACAGATACGCAGTATTTT. Its protein product is CASRPPGLSSTDTQYF.

This clone came up a few times. The chain carries TRBV16 and TRBJ2-1; D possibly corresponds to TRBD1 (6 bases). This CDR3 has 14 residues. CDR1 KGHSY and CDR2 FQNENV come from the germline V gene. V dropped 1 base and J dropped 10 bases, with 14 bases sitting between them. Written as DNA, the CDR3 is TGTGCCAGCAGCCAATTGGCAGGGGCCGGAGAGCAGTTCTTC. This codes for CASSQLAGAGEQFF.

The chain carries TRBV10-2 and TRBJ2-5; 10 positions agree with TRBD1. With V trimmed by 7 bases and J by 5 bases, 7 bases remained unmatched. The CDR3 is 14 amino acids. Germline-derived CDR1 and CDR2 are WSHSY and SAAADI. CDR3 sequence: CASNPGQGRETQYF. The DNA for the CDR3 is TGCGCCAGCAACCCGGGACAGGGGCGGGAGACCCAGTACTTC.

The chain recombines TRBV6-4 with TRBJ1-1; D not certain. The CDR3 totals 13 residues. Germline lookup yields CDR1 MRHNA and CDR2 SNTAGT. The V gene lost 3 bases and the J gene lost 5 bases, with 10 bases spanning the gap. This CDR3 reads CASSEGRETEAFF. The CDR3 DNA reads TGTGCCAGCAGTGAGGGAAGAGAAACTGAAGCTTTCTTT.

J is TRBJ2-7 and V is TRBV15; no firm D call. The CDR3 has 12 amino acids. Germline assignment: CDR1 LNHNV and CDR2 YYDKDF (reference sequence). Trimming cost V 3 bases and J 4 bases, with 7 bases left between them. This CDR3 reads CATSSDAYEQYF. The CDR3 bases are TGTGCCACCAGCAGTGACGCTTACGAGCAGTACTTC.

The V call is TRBV19, the J call TRBJ2-2, with D tentatively TRBD1 or TRBD2 (5 bases each). V was cut by 1 base and J by 6 bases, with 6 bases left in between. The CDR3 is 13 amino acids. Germline V lookup: CDR1 LNHDA, CDR2 SQIVND (reference sequence). The CDR3 here is CASSIGGPGELFF. The CDR3 nucleotides read TGTGCCAGTAGTATAGGGGGACCCGGGGAGCTGTTTTTT.